This TCR beta chain originates from a study of blood T cells in healthy people across ages. The table lists this clonotype with a few counts. A much larger clone is a single base away; this may be a read error. Together with a sample-barcoded 5' primer, a J-beta primer mix was included in a second PCR lasting 7 to 11 cycles. TCRdb re-called the 5' RACE reads through MiXCR, storing one row per CDR3 protein. The sample holds 1.5 million to 2 million distinct CDR3 sequences, about 35% seen once. This CDR3 contains 15 residues. Germline-derived CDR1 and CDR2 are MNHEY and SMNVEV (reference sequence). Deletions cut 11 bases from V and 11 bases from J, with 30 bases between.

Sequencing was performed on blood. The chain combines TRBV27 with TRBJ2-5; D is possibly TRBD1 (6 bases). The clonotype comes from a woman in her 30s in good health. For the CDR3, the DNA is TGTGCCCGTTGGGATGAGGGGGATCCCTACAATGAGCAGTACTTC. This sequence encodes CARWDEGDPYNEQYF.